Below, one T cell receptor (beta chain) is given with its context. Repertoires were generated with immunoSEQ multiplex PCR, while TCRdb's copy carries only in-frame clones and drops some. There are 200,000 to 250,000 clones in the sample; approximately 80% occur only once, and under 2% lies in the top ten. The data stem from a study of blood T cell repertoires in COVID-19. Study information: Acute and convalescent COVID-19 samples came from the United States, Italy and Spain.

The CDR3 loop spans 14 amino acids. Trimming removed 3 bases at V and 5 bases at J, with 13 bases between. CDR1 is SNHLY and CDR2 is FYNNEI in the germline V gene. The sequenced sample was PBMCs or T cells enriched from blood (not recorded which). The chain carries TRBV2 and TRBJ2-5; D call uncertain. The sequence came from a man aged 55-75 years who had recovered from COVID-19. The CDR3 spells CASSEFEYAETQYF. CDR3 coding DNA: TGTGCCAGCAGTGAGTTTGAGTATGCGGAGACCCAGTACTTC.